The present TCR beta chain was sequenced within a study of cytomegalovirus exposure and HLA in healthy donors. Study-level background: A later analysis reported the same platform for the 100 to 150 validation repertoires and the roughly 630 first-cohort repertoires. Study-wide points: Reported performance of the classifier showed diagnosis of cytomegalovirus status with high specificity and sensitivity. Most TCR sequences proved rare, with some public TCRs found in many donors. Some TCR beta chains (164 of them) were listed as cytomegalovirus-associated.

This clone has only one observation. Antigen specificity is unknown. Germline V gives CDR1 MGHRA, CDR2 YSYEKL. The ends were cut back, 0 bases at V and 3 bases at J, with 5 bases in the middle. The CDR3 is 13 residues long. The protocol was immunoSEQ multiplex PCR, while the TCRdb copy is restricted to in-frame clones and leaves out a portion. The sample includes about 75,000 clones, around 85% of them seen just once. The sequencing sample was made of PBMCs. The TCR sequence derives from a man aged 25 to 40 in good health and CMV-seronegative. The gene calls are TRBV4-1 and TRBJ1-1, with no clear D. This chain's CDR3 is CASSQERDTEAFF. The CDR3 nucleotides are TGCGCCAGCAGCCAAGAACGGGACACTGAAGCTTTCTTT.